A single sample is the source of the 31 T cell receptor beta chains below, sequenced in a study of blood T cell repertoires in COVID-19. Sequencing was performed with immunoSEQ multiplex PCR; in TCRdb, only in-frame clones are kept and a portion is missing. Of about 300,000 clones in the sample, 90% were seen once. Specimen: PBMCs or T cells enriched from blood (not recorded which). Source of these receptors: a woman in her thirties who had recovered from COVID-19.

The J gene is TRBJ2-2, the V gene TRBV5-1; 10 bases agree with TRBD2. Germline-derived CDR1 and CDR2 are SGHRS and YFSETQ. The CDR3 sequence is 15 residues long. J was trimmed by 4 bases and V by 4 bases; bases with no gene match: 4. Here the CDR3 DNA reads TGCGCCAGCAGCCCTAGCGGGAGCGGCACCGGGGAGCTGTTTTTT. Its protein product is CASSPSGSGTGELFF.

The chain has TRBV10-3 and TRBJ2-1; perhaps TRBD1 as D (6 bases). CDR3 length: 12 residues. Germline CDR1 reads ENHRY; CDR2 reads SYGVKD. Between the trimmed V and J ends, which lost 9 bases and 7 bases, there was a span of 13 bases. This chain's CDR3 is CAIRTVANEQFF. For the CDR3, the DNA is TGTGCCATTAGGACAGTCGCGAATGAGCAGTTCTTC.

V and J are TRBV18 and TRBJ1-2, with a weak D call TRBD1 (5 bases). The germline V gene encodes CDR1 KGHSH and CDR2 LQKENI. The CDR3 runs to 17 residues. V was clipped by 3 bases and J by 7 bases, with 24 bases between them. The CDR3 region is CASSPTQNDRGAGGYTF. CDR3 DNA sequence: TGTGCCAGCTCACCTACCCAGAATGACAGAGGAGCGGGTGGCTACACCTTC.

J is TRBJ2-1 and V is TRBV9, with D tentatively TRBD1 (5 bases). Germline loops: CDR1 SGDLS, CDR2 YYNGEE. This CDR3 is built from 16 residues. V was clipped by 1 base and J by 5 bases, with 16 bases between them. CDR3 sequence: CASSVSPTEGDNEQFF. Here the CDR3 DNA reads TGTGCCAGCAGCGTATCCCCCACCGAAGGGGACAATGAGCAGTTCTTC.

This clone was counted only a few times. The rearrangement links TRBV28 to TRBJ1-4; TRBD1 is a possible D gene (5 bases). The CDR3 is 16 residues long. The germline CDR1 and CDR2 sequences are MDHEN and SYDVKM. V was clipped by 4 bases and J by 8 bases, with 20 bases between them. The CDR3, as DNA: TGTGCCAGCAGTTCCCCTTATGACAGTGGGGGGGAAAAACTGTTTTTT. It is translated as CASSSPYDSGGEKLFF.

This chain connects TRBV7-9 to TRBJ1-1; D is uncertain. The CDR3 spans 13 residues. The V gene's germline CDR1 is SEHNR and CDR2 FQNEAQ (reference sequence). V shed 2 bases and J shed 5 bases, with 9 bases lying between them. CDR3 in amino acids: CASSLSPGTEAFF. CDR3 nucleotides: TGTGCCAGCAGCTTAAGCCCCGGGACTGAAGCTTTCTTT.

V gene TRBV4-1 combines with J gene TRBJ1-6; maybe TRBD1 (5 bases). The germline CDR1 and CDR2 sequences are MGHRA and YSYEKL. The CDR3 runs 14 residues. V lost 0 bases, J lost 11 bases, and 11 bases lay in between. This CDR3 reads CASSQEGSGTPLHF. CDR3 nucleotides: TGCGCCAGCAGCCAAGAGGGTTCAGGGACACCCCTCCACTTT.

This clone was observed a few times. This chain uses TRBV19 with TRBJ1-1; D gene uncertain. V was shortened by 5 bases and J by 9 bases, with 10 bases between the two germline ends. CDR1 is LNHDA, CDR2 SQIVND, per germline (reference sequence). This CDR3 is built from 11 residues. Here the CDR3 reads CASSSGIQAFF. The CDR3 DNA reads as TGTGCCAGTAGTTCCGGGATTCAAGCTTTCTTT.

The chain uses TRBV28 and TRBJ2-3, with 11 bases lining up with TRBD2. CDR3 size: 18 residues. Germline-derived CDR1 and CDR2 are MDHEN and SYDVKM. The V and J ends lost 5 bases and 0 bases, in that order; junction bases with no gene match: 10. The CDR3 sequence: CASSMGPSGRRSTDTQYF. Written as DNA, the CDR3 is TGTGCCAGCAGTATGGGGCCTAGCGGGAGGAGAAGCACAGATACGCAGTATTTT.

The V call is TRBV7-2, the J call TRBJ2-5, with TRBD1 identical over 7 bases. Unmatched junction bases numbered 4, after V lost 4 bases and J lost 2 bases. Germline CDR1 SGHTA, CDR2 FQGNSA. The CDR3 extends over 14 amino acids. DNA of the CDR3: TGTGCCAGCAGCTATCCGGGACAGCAAGAGACCCAGTACTTC. Its translation: CASSYPGQQETQYF.

This clone was found once. This chain connects TRBV30 to TRBJ2-1; 9 bases are a match to TRBD2. Germline V lookup: CDR1 GTSNPN, CDR2 SVGIG (reference sequence). The CDR3 is made up of 17 amino acids. V was clipped by 1 base and J by 2 bases; unmatched bases: 9. The CDR3 DNA sequence: TGTGCCTGGAGTGGCGGTAGCGGGAGCGCGACCTACAATGAGCAGTTCTTC. Its translation: CAWSGGSGSATYNEQFF.

V is TRBV2 and J is TRBJ1-3, with D possibly TRBD1 on 5 matching bases. In germline, CDR1 is SNHLY, CDR2 FYNNEI. This CDR3 spans 14 amino acids. Trimming left V 5 bases short and J 6 bases short, with 14 bases between. CDR3 sequence reads: CASSLRQYQNTIYF. The CDR3 DNA follows: TGTGCCAGCAGTCTACGACAGTACCAAAACACCATATATTTT.

V and J are TRBV14 and TRBJ2-7; D may be TRBD2 (6 bases). Trimming shortened V by 0 bases and J by 0 bases, and 15 bases separated the two germline ends. The CDR3 consists of 17 residues. Per germline, CDR1 SGHDN and CDR2 FVKESK. The CDR3 sequence: CASSQDLVGGASYEQYF. The CDR3 region has the DNA TGTGCCAGCAGCCAAGATCTGGTTGGCGGGGCCTCCTACGAGCAGTACTTC.

The chain employs TRBV6-4 and TRBJ2-1, with a tentative D call TRBD2 (6 bases). This CDR3 comprises 12 residues. V dropped 9 bases and J dropped 3 bases, with 9 bases sitting between them. In germline, CDR1 is MRHNA, CDR2 SNTAGT. The CDR3 region is CASVTSYNEQFF. CDR3 coding DNA: TGTGCCAGTGTGACTAGCTACAATGAGCAGTTCTTC.

In this sample, this clone turned up once. This CDR3 is CASSFSGTYEQYF. The DNA for the CDR3 is TGTGCCAGTTCTTTTAGCGGGACTTACGAGCAGTACTTC. The chain employs TRBV6-5 and TRBJ2-7; 8 bases line up with TRBD2. V gave up 9 bases and J gave up 4 bases; unmatched junction bases: 8. This CDR3 spans 13 amino acids. CDR1 and CDR2 (germline): MNHEY, SVGAGI.

The V call is TRBV7-9, the J call TRBJ2-5; a weak D match, TRBD1 (6 bases). The ends were cut back, 5 bases at V and 4 bases at J, with 23 bases in the middle. CDR3 length: 17 residues. CDR1 is SEHNR and CDR2 is FQNEAQ in the germline V gene (reference sequence). The CDR3 region has the DNA TGTGCCAGCAGCCCAGGGGAAGGGGAGCCAAGCGGAGAGACCCAGTACTTC. Protein sequence: CASSPGEGEPSGETQYF.

The chain joins TRBV21-1 to TRBJ2-5; TRBD1, the table's D call, lacks a check against the DNA. TRBV21-1 is a known pseudogene. This CDR3 spans 13 amino acids. The CDR3 spells CASSLAGWATQYF. DNA for the CDR3: TGTGCCAGCAGCCTTGCTGGGTGGGCGACCCAGTACTTC.

The chain links TRBV7-2 to TRBJ2-7, with D maybe TRBD1 (6 bases). V was cut by 2 bases and J by 6 bases, with 11 bases left in between. The CDR3 has 13 residues. CDR1 and CDR2 from the germline V gene are SGHTA and FQGNSA. The CDR3 DNA reads as TGTGCCAGCAGCTTACAGGGGCGCGCCGAGCAGTACTTC. Its protein product is CASSLQGRAEQYF.

The chain has TRBV7-2 and TRBJ2-1; maybe TRBD1 (6 bases). V was shortened by 3 bases and J by 8 bases, with 11 bases between the two germline ends. The CDR3 consists of 13 residues. The germline V gene has CDR1 SGHTA and CDR2 FQGNSA. CDR3 nucleotides: TGTGCCAGCAGCTTCGACAGGCTCTATGAGCAGTTCTTC. Its translation is CASSFDRLYEQFF.

The chain has TRBV15 and TRBJ1-1; D is uncertain. Trimming shortened V by 3 bases and J by 0 bases, and 2 bases separated the two germline ends. The CDR3 length is 12 residues. From germline, CDR1 is LNHNV and CDR2 YYDKDF (reference sequence). CDR3 residues: CATSSVNTEAFF. The CDR3 DNA follows: TGTGCCACCAGCAGCGTGAACACTGAAGCTTTCTTT.

J is TRBJ2-2 and V is TRBV19; D gene ambiguous. Trimming stripped 2 bases from V and 1 base from J, with 5 bases between. Germline CDR1 reads LNHDA; CDR2 reads SQIVND (reference sequence). This CDR3 is 14 amino acids long. The CDR3: CASSIRQNTGELFF. The DNA for the CDR3 is TGTGCCAGTAGTATAAGACAGAACACCGGGGAGCTGTTTTTT.

The chain joins TRBV2 to TRBJ1-1, with 8 bases that match TRBD1. Germline CDR1 SNHLY, CDR2 FYNNEI. The CDR3 is 16 amino acids. V was clipped by 6 bases and J by 1 base; unmatched bases: 10. In DNA form, the CDR3 reads TGTGCCAGCAGGGAGTCCACCGGGACAGGGAACACTGAAGCTTTCTTT. It translates to CASRESTGTGNTEAFF.

The sample holds one count of this clone. This chain links TRBV25-1 with TRBJ2-3; a weak D match, TRBD2 (5 bases). The length of the CDR3 is 14 residues. Trimming pared 2 bases from V and 2 bases from J, leaving 8 bases between. Germline V gene sequence: CDR1 MGHDK, CDR2 SYGVNS. The CDR3 region is CASSEGGFTDTQYF. The CDR3 DNA is TGTGCCAGCAGTGAAGGCGGGTTCACAGATACGCAGTATTTT.

The V and J genes are TRBV24-1 and TRBJ2-3, with TRBD1 matching 10 bases. Germline CDR1 is KGHDR and CDR2 is SFDVKD. V lost 4 bases and J lost 3; bases outside the gene matches: 6. The CDR3 covers 16 residues. Here the CDR3 reads CATSEPPGQGTDTQYF. DNA of the CDR3: TGTGCCACCAGTGAACCACCGGGACAGGGGACAGATACGCAGTATTTT.

The chain recombines TRBV18 with TRBJ1-5; D call uncertain. The CDR3 covers 15 residues. V lost 3 bases and J lost 5, with 14 bases in between. CDR1 and CDR2 (germline): KGHSH, LQKENI. CDR3 protein: CASSPSYSMDQPQHF. The CDR3 DNA reads TGTGCCAGCTCACCGTCTTATTCTATGGATCAGCCCCAGCATTTT.

The chain recombines TRBV24-1 with TRBJ1-6, with no clear D. V was shortened by 2 bases and J by 5 bases, with 6 bases between the two germline ends. Germline assignment: CDR1 KGHDR and CDR2 SFDVKD. The CDR3 is made up of 14 amino acids. For the CDR3, the DNA is TGTGCCACCAGTGATTCCACAGATAATTCACCCCTCCACTTT. Translated, it gives CATSDSTDNSPLHF.

The chain recombines TRBV3-1 (or the pseudogene TRBV3-2) with TRBJ2-7; tentative D call: TRBD1 (5 bases). The CDR3 is made up of 14 amino acids. V was clipped by 1 base and J by 3 bases, with 10 bases between them. The germline CDR1 and CDR2 sequences are LGHDT and YNNKEL (reference sequence). The CDR3 spells CASSQGRVGYEQYF. CDR3 bases: TGTGCCAGCAGCCAAGGCAGGGTGGGCTACGAGCAGTACTTC.

V gene TRBV11-2 combines with J gene TRBJ2-3, with TRBD2 identical over 8 bases. Germline values: CDR1 SGHAT, CDR2 FQNNGV. Trimming at V came to 4 bases and at J to 0 bases, leaving 6 bases not matched to a gene. CDR3 length equals 16 residues. CDR3: CASSSRQRGSTDTQYF. In nucleotides, the CDR3 is TGTGCCAGCAGCTCCCGACAGCGGGGGAGCACAGATACGCAGTATTTT.

This chain joins TRBV24-1 and TRBJ2-7, with D possibly matching TRBD2 (5 bases). Germline values: CDR1 KGHDR, CDR2 SFDVKD. V dropped 4 bases and J dropped 2 bases, with 11 bases sitting between them. CDR3 length equals 14 residues. The CDR3 nucleotides read TGTGCCACCAGTGACCCCCGAGGGACCTACGAGCAGTACTTC. Translating gives CATSDPRGTYEQYF.

The chain employs TRBV7-8 and TRBJ2-1; TRBD2 aligns across 9 bases. This CDR3 has 17 residues. V trimming: 5 bases; J trimming: 0 bases; junction bases outside the gene matches: 8. Germline loops: CDR1 SGHVS, CDR2 FQNEAQ. CDR3: CASSPRRLADSYNEQFF. CDR3 DNA sequence: TGTGCCAGCAGCCCCCGCCGACTAGCGGACTCCTACAATGAGCAGTTCTTC.

Only one count was recorded for this clone. The chain carries TRBV7-9 and TRBJ2-3, with 10 bases matching TRBD1. The CDR3 contains 15 residues. After removal of 5 bases from V and 0 bases from J, the junction contained 2 bases not matched to a gene. CDR1 and CDR2 from the germline V gene are SEHNR and FQNEAQ (reference sequence). The DNA of the CDR3 is TGTGCCAGCAGCCGGGGACAGGGGAGCACAGATACGCAGTATTTT. It is translated as CASSRGQGSTDTQYF.